This is a list of T cell receptor beta chains from one sample in a study of T cell responses to AZD1222 COVID-19 vaccine. Using immunoSEQ multiplex PCR, the repertoire was profiled, and TCRdb retains in-frame clones only, with some absent. The sample has about 93,000 clones, roughly 85% seen once; the top ten hold 5% to 6.5%. The input for sequencing was peripheral blood, taken on day 0 of AZD1222 vaccination. The receptors were gathered from an adult in good health. CDR3s include the opening cysteine and the closing phenylalanine or tryptophan. A D gene is named only where the DNA matches it firmly. The size field is filled for only some rows; it gives once, few, many or a size class.

j_call	v_call	clone_size	d_call	cdr3_aa	cdr3_nt
TRBJ1-2	TRBV3-1/TRBV3-2	NA	NA	CASSQADRNYGYTF	TGTGCCAGCAGCCAAGCCGACAGAAACTATGGCTACACCTTC
TRBJ1-6	TRBV5-8	once	TRBD1	CASSPRGTGNSPLHF	TGTGCCAGCAGCCCGCGTGGGACAGGGAATTCACCCCTCCACTTT
TRBJ1-1	TRBV11-2	NA	NA	CASSFYGPGNVEAFF	TGTGCCAGCAGCTTCTACGGTCCGGGAAATGTTGAAGCTTTCTTT
TRBJ1-1	TRBV7-2	NA	NA	CASSFTRAVDTEAFF	TGTGCCAGCAGCTTTACCAGGGCGGTGGACACTGAAGCTTTCTTT
TRBJ2-7	TRBV10-1	NA	TRBD1	CARTDRGAYEQYF	TGCGCCAGAACGGACAGGGGTGCCTACGAGCAGTACTTC
TRBJ2-5	TRBV11-3	NA	NA	CASSPEDLVLETQYF	TGTGCCAGCAGCCCAGAGGACTTAGTACTGGAGACCCAGTACTTC
TRBJ2-5	TRBV6-5	NA	NA	CASRATRKAQYF	TGTGCCAGCAGGGCAACTAGGAAGGCCCAGTACTTC
TRBJ1-6	TRBV5-1	few	NA	CASSLGGSRSLHF	TGCGCCAGCAGCTTGGGGGGGTCCCGGTCCCTCCACTTT
TRBJ2-5	TRBV7-3	NA	TRBD2	CASSLGLAGGGETQYF	TGTGCCAGCAGCCTTGGGCTAGCGGGAGGAGGAGAGACCCAGTACTTC
TRBJ2-7	TRBV4-1	NA	TRBD1	CASTGTGDEQYF	TGCGCCAGCACCGGGACAGGGGACGAGCAGTACTTC
TRBJ2-7	TRBV7-2	NA	NA	CASSLNAGPYEQYF	TGTGCCAGCAGCTTGAACGCTGGGCCCTACGAGCAGTACTTC
TRBJ2-7	TRBV13	few	NA	CASSLSTRLNGEQYF	TGTGCCAGCAGCCTGTCGACTAGATTGAACGGCGAGCAGTACTTC
TRBJ2-5	TRBV24-1	NA	TRBD2	CATSDSLAGGETQYF	TGTGCCACCAGTGATTCACTAGCGGGAGGTGAGACCCAGTACTTC
TRBJ2-7	TRBV11-3	once	TRBD1	CASSRRQGAREQYF	TGTGCCAGCAGCCGCAGACAGGGGGCGCGCGAGCAGTACTTC
TRBJ1-1	TRBV3-1/TRBV3-2	NA	NA	CASSQDPNTEAFF	TGTGCCAGCAGCCAAGACCCAAACACTGAAGCTTTCTTT
TRBJ1-4	TRBV7-9	NA	NA	CASSLGRVQDEKLFF	TGTGCCAGCAGCTTGGGCAGGGTTCAGGATGAAAAACTGTTTTTT
TRBJ2-2	TRBV24-1	NA	NA	CATSELGGQGTGELFF	TGTGCCACCAGTGAGCTTGGGGGGCAGGGCACCGGGGAGCTGTTTTTT
TRBJ2-1	TRBV6-1	NA	TRBD1	CASSGIRGMMDNEQFF	TGTGCCAGCAGTGGCATCAGGGGGATGATGGACAATGAGCAGTTCTTC
TRBJ2-1	TRBV5-1	NA	NA	CASSLGGPSSYNEQFF	TGCGCCAGCAGCTTGGGGGGGCCCAGCTCCTACAATGAGCAGTTCTTC
TRBJ2-1	TRBV18	once	NA	CASSPRLALKSNEQFF	TGTGCCAGCTCACCAAGGTTAGCTCTCAAAAGTAATGAGCAGTTCTTC
TRBJ1-5	TRBV10-3	NA	TRBD1	CAISLDRVGQPQHF	TGTGCCATCAGCCTGGACAGGGTAGGACAGCCCCAGCATTTT
TRBJ2-5	TRBV24-1	NA	NA	CATSPRTGGQETQYF	TGTGCCACCTCTCCAAGAACTGGAGGACAAGAGACCCAGTACTTC
TRBJ1-2	TRBV6-5	NA	NA	CASSYGVNYGYTF	TGTGCCAGCAGTTACGGGGTCAACTATGGCTACACCTTC
TRBJ2-2	TRBV7-3	NA	TRBD2	CASSLSGRANTGELFF	TGTGCCAGCAGTCTTAGCGGGAGGGCTAACACCGGGGAGCTGTTTTTT
TRBJ1-1	TRBV6-5	NA	NA	CASSYGGRGTEAFF	TGTGCCAGCAGTTACGGTGGAAGGGGCACTGAAGCTTTCTTT
TRBJ2-7	TRBV2	NA	TRBD1	CASMGQGIYEQYF	TGTGCCAGCATGGGACAGGGTATTTACGAGCAGTACTTC
TRBJ1-5	TRBV7-7	NA	NA	CASSLSINQPQHF	TGTGCTAGCAGCTTATCCATTAATCAGCCCCAGCATTTT
TRBJ2-7	TRBV6-5	NA	NA	CATAKYGQYEQYF	TGTGCCACCGCCAAGTATGGACAATACGAGCAGTACTTC